The 27 T cell receptor beta chains in this list originate from one sample, sequenced in a study of CD8+ T cells in alopecia areata. Sequencing relied on a cDNA template that was reverse transcribed from extracted RNA. Measured with immunoSEQ multiplex PCR; TCRdb has only the in-frame clones, and not every one. The table records 150,000 or so clones, 65% to 75% of them present only once. The material was CD8+ T cells sorted from blood, obtained at week 0. The receptors were sampled from a human donor with alopecia areata.

The J gene is TRBJ1-1, the V gene TRBV11-2; the D is unclear. The germline V gene encodes CDR1 SGHAT and CDR2 FQNNGV. V gave up 0 bases and J gave up 5 bases, with 4 bases separating them. This CDR3 has 12 residues. CDR3 loop: CASSLDPTEAFF. CDR3 DNA sequence: TGTGCCAGCAGCTTAGATCCTACTGAAGCTTTCTTT.

The V gene is TRBV6-7, the J gene TRBJ1-2, with a tentative D call TRBD1 (6 bases). TRBV6-7 qualifies as an ORF whose function is uncertain. Trimming pared 7 bases from V and 3 bases from J, leaving 12 bases between. The length of the CDR3 is 13 residues. The CDR3 loop is CASTGDGDYGYTF. The CDR3 DNA follows: TGTGCCAGCACAGGGGACGGAGACTATGGCTACACCTTC.

The chain employs TRBV7-2 and TRBJ2-7; a weak D match, TRBD1 (8 bases). CDR1 SGHTA and CDR2 FQGNSA come from the germline V gene. The CDR3 is made up of 13 amino acids. V lost 9 bases to trimming and J lost 2 bases, with 14 bases between them. The CDR3 spells CARGQAGAYEQYF. The CDR3 DNA reads TGTGCCAGGGGACAGGCGGGGGCCTACGAGCAGTACTTC.

The chain has TRBV7-2 and TRBJ1-5; no clear D. This CDR3 is 16 amino acids long. CDR1 SGHTA and CDR2 FQGNSA come from the germline V gene. V gave up 5 bases and J gave up 2 bases, with 16 bases separating them. CDR3 in amino acids: CASSINLALGNQPQHF. The CDR3 DNA sequence: TGTGCCAGCAGCATTAACTTGGCTCTCGGCAATCAGCCCCAGCATTTT.

There are a few counts of this clone. V and J are TRBV7-9 and TRBJ2-1, with 10 bases aligning to TRBD2. Looked up from germline, CDR1 is SEHNR and CDR2 is FQNEAQ (reference sequence). This CDR3 has 16 amino acids. The ends lost 5 bases at V and 5 bases at J; junction bases unmatched: 9. The CDR3 nucleotides read TGTGCCAGCAGCCAGCGGACTAGCGGAGCGAACAATGAGCAGTTCTTC. This gives the protein CASSQRTSGANNEQFF.

This clone was counted once. The gene calls are TRBV6-5 and TRBJ1-1, with no clear D. Germline-derived CDR1 and CDR2 are MNHEY and SVGAGI. CDR3 size: 12 residues. V shed 2 bases and J shed 7 bases, with 8 bases lying between them. CDR3 in amino acids: CASSYRPYEAFF. The CDR3 bases are TGTGCCAGCAGTTACCGACCCTATGAAGCTTTCTTT.

The V call is TRBV29-1, the J call TRBJ2-7; 7 nucleotides align to TRBD1. The CDR3 is 11 amino acids. Germline values: CDR1 SQVTM, CDR2 ANQGSEA. J gave up 6 bases and V 7 bases, and 6 bases lay outside the gene matches. The CDR3 coding sequence is TGCAGCGCAAGACAGGGTTTCGAGCAGTACTTC. It specifies CSARQGFEQYF.

The V and J genes are TRBV5-1 and TRBJ2-7; D is undetermined. V shed 0 bases and J shed 2 bases, with 6 bases lying between them. The CDR3 is 13 residues long. Germline CDR1 is SGHRS and CDR2 is YFSETQ. For the CDR3, the DNA is TGCGCCAGCAGCTTGGGCATTACCTACGAGCAGTACTTC. This encodes CASSLGITYEQYF.

V and J are TRBV6-1 and TRBJ2-5, with 7 bases fitting TRBD1. V lost 2 bases to trimming and J lost 0 bases; unmatched junction nucleotides: 3. The CDR3 has 15 residues. Per the germline V gene, CDR1 is MNHNS and CDR2 is SASEGT. DNA for the CDR3: TGTGCCAGCAGTGAATCAGGGGGATACCAAGAGACCCAGTACTTC. It is translated as CASSESGGYQETQYF.

V and J are TRBV7-9 and TRBJ1-1; possibly TRBD1 for D (5 bases). Germline V gene data show CDR1 as SEHNR and CDR2 as FQNEAQ (reference sequence). The CDR3 totals 17 residues. The V end was cut by 5 bases, the J end by 11 bases, with 30 bases between. CDR3 in amino acids: CASSPTVRRGFGRGAFF. The CDR3 DNA follows: TGTGCCAGCAGCCCAACTGTGAGAAGGGGATTCGGCAGAGGGGCTTTCTTT.

There are a few counts of this clone. The J gene is TRBJ1-5, the V gene TRBV19, with 12 nucleotides matching TRBD1. Per the germline V gene, CDR1 is LNHDA and CDR2 is SQIVND (reference sequence). The CDR3 sequence is 17 residues long. Losses at the gene ends were 7 bases for V and 1 base for J; bases not matched to a gene: 8. CDR3 DNA: TGTGCCAGTACCGCCGGGACAGGGGGCCAAAGCAATCAGCCCCAGCATTTT. It is translated as CASTAGTGGQSNQPQHF.

This clone occurred a few times. The chain combines TRBV6-5 with TRBJ2-1; TRBD2 matches at 11 bases. CDR1 and CDR2 (germline): MNHEY, SVGAGI. V lost 9 bases to trimming and J lost 8 bases; unmatched junction nucleotides: 12. This CDR3 region has 15 residues. The CDR3 loop is CASTLAGGWWDEQFF. The CDR3 DNA reads TGTGCCAGTACTCTAGCGGGGGGCTGGTGGGATGAGCAGTTCTTC.

This chain uses TRBV6-5 with TRBJ1-6; TRBD1 is a possible D gene (5 bases). This CDR3 spans 14 amino acids. In germline, CDR1 is MNHEY, CDR2 SVGAGI. V was pared by 6 bases and J by 11 bases, with 17 bases between. CDR3 in DNA: TGTGCCAGCAGAACTCAGGGCCCTAAGGCACCCCTCCACTTT. Residues: CASRTQGPKAPLHF.

In this sample, this clone turned up a few times. V usage is TRBV7-8 and J usage is TRBJ2-1; no clear D. The V end lost 2 bases, the J end lost 8 bases, and 10 bases lay between the germline ends. Germline CDR1 SGHVS, CDR2 FQNEAQ. CDR3 length: 13 amino acids. DNA of the CDR3: TGTGCCAGCAGCTTAACACCTAAGGATGAGCAGTTCTTC. It specifies CASSLTPKDEQFF.

V is TRBV30 and J is TRBJ2-1, with 9 bases identical to TRBD1. This CDR3 region has 14 residues. CDR1 is GTSNPN, CDR2 SVGIG, per germline (reference sequence). V was pared by 5 bases and J by 6 bases, with 8 bases of the junction left unmatched. DNA for the CDR3: TGTGCCTGGGTTGCGGGACAGGGTATCAATGAGCAGTTCTTC. It translates to CAWVAGQGINEQFF.

This clone has a single count. The rearrangement uses TRBV15 and TRBJ2-3; D is undetermined. V was pared by 3 bases and J by 0 bases, with 7 bases between. Germline assignment: CDR1 LNHNV and CDR2 YYDKDF (reference sequence). The CDR3 length is 14 residues. The CDR3 loop is CATSSSSSTDTQYF. CDR3 DNA sequence: TGTGCCACCAGCAGTTCTTCCAGCACAGATACGCAGTATTTT.

This rearrangement joins TRBV5-1 to TRBJ1-2; D possibly corresponds to TRBD1 (5 bases). V was trimmed by 0 bases and J by 5 bases, leaving 11 bases between them. This CDR3 has 14 amino acids. The germline gives CDR1 SGHRS, CDR2 YFSETQ. The CDR3 here is CASSLAGTEYGYTF. As DNA, the CDR3 is TGCGCCAGCAGCTTGGCGGGGACGGAATATGGCTACACCTTC.

The chain carries TRBV7-9 and TRBJ2-1; 7 positions agree with TRBD1. The CDR3 has 15 amino acids. V gave up 5 bases and J gave up 2 bases; unmatched junction bases: 6. CDR1 is SEHNR and CDR2 is FQNEAQ in the germline V gene (reference sequence). The CDR3 nucleotides are TGTGCCAGCAGCCCCAGGGACAGACCCTACAATGAGCAGTTCTTC. This codes for CASSPRDRPYNEQFF.

This clone was detected a few times. V and J are TRBV6-1 and TRBJ2-7, with TRBD2 as a possible D gene (6 bases). The CDR3 is made up of 12 amino acids. CDR1 and CDR2 (germline): MNHNS, SASEGT. V gave up 7 bases and J gave up 3 bases, with 10 bases separating them. The CDR3 reads CASTGANYEQYF. CDR3 bases: TGTGCCAGCACGGGAGCAAACTACGAGCAGTACTTC.

The genes are TRBV9 and TRBJ2-7; 12 bases map to TRBD2. The CDR3 sequence is 14 residues long. V gave up 4 bases and J gave up 6 bases; unmatched junction bases: 5. CDR1 and CDR2 (germline): SGDLS, YYNGEE. CDR3 nucleotides: TGTGCCAGCAGCCAGGGACTAGCGGGCAGCGAGCAGTACTTC. Amino acid sequence: CASSQGLAGSEQYF.

The gene calls are TRBV6-6 and TRBJ2-1, with a possible D match to TRBD2 (6 bases). The CDR3 spans 14 residues. V lost 6 bases and J lost 2, with 11 bases in between. CDR1 and CDR2 (germline): MNHNY, SVGAGI (reference sequence). The CDR3 protein is CASSLGTPYNEQFF. DNA for the CDR3: TGTGCCAGCAGCCTCGGGACTCCCTACAATGAGCAGTTCTTC.

This chain uses TRBV13 with TRBJ2-4, with 7 bases aligning to TRBD2. Germline loops: CDR1 PRHDT, CDR2 FYEKMQ (reference sequence). The V segment lost 5 bases and the J segment 5 bases; nucleotides outside the gene matches: 12. The CDR3 runs 16 residues. For the CDR3, the DNA is TGTGCCAGCAGCCGGGGGGAGGATAATGCGGAAAACATTCAGTACTTC. Translation gives CASSRGEDNAENIQYF.

In DNA, the CDR3 is TGTGCCAGCATCCTAGCGGGGGCCCATTACGAGCAGTACTTC. This codes for CASILAGAHYEQYF. This chain joins TRBV2 and TRBJ2-7, with 10 bases aligning to TRBD2. CDR1 and CDR2 (germline): SNHLY, FYNNEI. There are 14 residues in the CDR3. V trimming: 7 bases; J trimming: 4 bases; junction bases outside the gene matches: 7.

The V call is TRBV29-1, the J call TRBJ2-1; no definite D call. This CDR3 region has 12 residues. Trimming left V 0 bases short and J 4 bases short, with 4 bases between. Germline V gene sequence: CDR1 SQVTM, CDR2 ANQGSEA. The CDR3 DNA is TGCAGCGTTGAAGATCGGTACAATGAGCAGTTCTTC. Translation: CSVEDRYNEQFF.

The J gene is TRBJ1-1, the V gene TRBV30; unclear D gene. The ends were cut back, 4 bases at V and 6 bases at J, with 12 bases in the middle. Germline V gene data show CDR1 as GTSNPN and CDR2 as SVGIG (reference sequence). The CDR3 runs 12 residues. The CDR3: CAWNSNRPEAFF. The CDR3 nucleotides are TGTGCCTGGAATTCGAATAGGCCTGAAGCTTTCTTT. Filled out from reference TRBV30 and TRBJ1-1, the complete variable domain reads SQTIHQWPATLVQPVGSPLSLECTVEGTSNPNLYWYRQAAGRGLQLLFYSVGIGQISSEVPQNLSASRPQDRQFILSSKKLLLSDSGFYLCAWNSNRPEAFFGQGTRLTVV.

V gene TRBV6-1 combines with J gene TRBJ2-7; 10 bases match TRBD1. The germline CDR1 and CDR2 sequences are MNHNS and SASEGT. The CDR3 is 14 amino acids. Germline trimming cut 4 bases from V and 2 bases from J; bases unmatched to any gene: 2. The CDR3 DNA reads TGTGCCAGCAGTGCCGGGACAGGGGCCTACGAGCAGTACTTC. Encoded protein: CASSAGTGAYEQYF.

The chain joins TRBV7-9 to TRBJ2-5; D unclear. The CDR3 is made up of 11 amino acids. Germline CDR1 SEHNR, CDR2 FQNEAQ (reference sequence). V dropped 4 bases and J dropped 5 bases, with 5 bases sitting between them. CDR3 region: CASSSSETQYF. As DNA, the CDR3 is TGTGCCAGCAGCTCGTCGGAGACCCAGTACTTC.